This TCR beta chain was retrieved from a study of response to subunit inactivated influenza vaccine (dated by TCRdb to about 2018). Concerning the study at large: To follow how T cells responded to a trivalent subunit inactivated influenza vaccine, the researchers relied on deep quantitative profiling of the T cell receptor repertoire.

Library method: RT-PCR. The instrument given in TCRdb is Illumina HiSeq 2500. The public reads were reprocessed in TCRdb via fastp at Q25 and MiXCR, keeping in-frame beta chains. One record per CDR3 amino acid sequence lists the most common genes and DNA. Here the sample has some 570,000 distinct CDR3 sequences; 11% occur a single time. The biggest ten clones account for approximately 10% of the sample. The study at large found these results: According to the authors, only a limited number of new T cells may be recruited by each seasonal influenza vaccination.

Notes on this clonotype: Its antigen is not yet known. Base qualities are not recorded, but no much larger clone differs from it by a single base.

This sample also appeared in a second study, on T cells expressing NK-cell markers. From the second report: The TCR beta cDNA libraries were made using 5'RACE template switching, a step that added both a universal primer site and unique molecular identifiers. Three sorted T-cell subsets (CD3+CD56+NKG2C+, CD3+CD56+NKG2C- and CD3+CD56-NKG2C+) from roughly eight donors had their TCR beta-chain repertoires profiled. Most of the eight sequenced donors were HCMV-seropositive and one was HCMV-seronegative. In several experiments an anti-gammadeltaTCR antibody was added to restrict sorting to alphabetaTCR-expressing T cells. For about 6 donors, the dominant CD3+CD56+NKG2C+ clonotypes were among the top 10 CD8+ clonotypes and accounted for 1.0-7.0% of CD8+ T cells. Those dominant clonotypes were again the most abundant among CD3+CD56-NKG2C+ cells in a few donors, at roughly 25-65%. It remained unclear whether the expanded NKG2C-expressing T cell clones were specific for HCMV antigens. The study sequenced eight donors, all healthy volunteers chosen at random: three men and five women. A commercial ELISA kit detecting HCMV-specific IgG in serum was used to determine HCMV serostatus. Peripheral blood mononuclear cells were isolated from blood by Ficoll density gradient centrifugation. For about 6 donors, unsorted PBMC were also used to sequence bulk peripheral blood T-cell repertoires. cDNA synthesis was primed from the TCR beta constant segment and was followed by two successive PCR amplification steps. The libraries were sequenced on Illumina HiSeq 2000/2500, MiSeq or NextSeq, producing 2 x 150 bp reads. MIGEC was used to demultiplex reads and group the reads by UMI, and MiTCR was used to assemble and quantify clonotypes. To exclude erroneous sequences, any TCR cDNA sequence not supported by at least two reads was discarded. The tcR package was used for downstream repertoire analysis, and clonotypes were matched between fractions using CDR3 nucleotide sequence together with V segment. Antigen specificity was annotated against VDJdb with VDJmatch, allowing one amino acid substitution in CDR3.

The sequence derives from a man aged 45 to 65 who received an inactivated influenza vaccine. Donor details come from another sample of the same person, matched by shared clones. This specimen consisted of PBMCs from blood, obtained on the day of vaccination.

The CDR3 here reads CASSVTGNNEQFF. The DNA is TGTGCCAGCAGCGTTACAGGGAACAATGAGCAGTTCTTC. In this chain, TRBV7-6 is recombined with TRBJ2-1; the best D guess is TRBD1, with 6 bases matching. The junction shows trimming of 5 bases on V and 5 bases on J, plus 10 bases between the germline ends. The CDR3 numbers 13 residues from cysteine through phenylalanine. This entry keeps only the CDR3 DNA: 39 bases, framed from base 1. CDR1 is given as SGHVS and CDR2 as FNYEAQ, both from the germline V gene.